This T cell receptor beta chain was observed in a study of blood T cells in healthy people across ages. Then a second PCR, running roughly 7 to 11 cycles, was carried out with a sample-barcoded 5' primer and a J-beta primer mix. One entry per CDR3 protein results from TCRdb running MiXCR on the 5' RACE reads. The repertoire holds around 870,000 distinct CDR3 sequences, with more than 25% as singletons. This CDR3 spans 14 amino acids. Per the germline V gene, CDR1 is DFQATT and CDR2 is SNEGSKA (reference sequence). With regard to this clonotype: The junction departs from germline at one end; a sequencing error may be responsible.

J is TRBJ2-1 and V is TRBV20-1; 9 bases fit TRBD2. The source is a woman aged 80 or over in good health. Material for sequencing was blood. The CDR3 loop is CSSRLAASYNEQFF. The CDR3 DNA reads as TGCAGTTCTAGACTAGCGGCTAGCTACAATGAGCAGTTCTTC.